This TCR beta chain was recovered during a study of T cell changes during pregnancy in multiple sclerosis (dated by TCRdb to between 2018 and 2021). For context, the study as a whole: In women with multiple sclerosis, the researchers looked at how the T cell repertoire shifted as pregnancy progressed.

A remark on this clone: Its antigen target is currently unknown. No much larger clone is present one base from it, and per-base qualities are unavailable.

At the junction V is shortened by 0 bases and J by 8 bases; bases outside the gene matches: 6. CDR1 is given as SGHTA and CDR2 as FQGNSA, both from the germline V gene. The CDR3 numbers 15 residues from cysteine through phenylalanine. CDR3 DNA is the only sequence kept; it has 45 bases, read in frame from the first base. The library relied on the immunoSEQ multiplex PCR assay. In TCRdb, the immuneACCESS table is reduced to in-frame sequences with V and J assigned. These tables do not hold every clone; where another copy was compared, an unresolved V gene accounts for under half, and the others remain unexplained. The sample table contains about 40,000 clones; only one count was recorded for 88% of them. Together, the top ten hold more than 1% of the sample.

This TCR was recovered from a female donor with multiple sclerosis, enrolled in a pregnancy study. The source was CD4+ T cells from peripheral blood mononuclear cells, collected before pregnancy. The rearranged segments are TRBV7-2 and TRBJ2-1; TRBD1 matches 8 bases in the middle. The CDR3 here reads CASSLARGPLDEQFF. The DNA is TGTGCCAGCAGCTTAGCCAGGGGGCCTTTGGATGAGCAGTTCTTC.